This TCR beta chain comes out of a study of early T cells in non-severe SARS-CoV-2 infection (dated by TCRdb to about 2021). Some background on the complete study: Bulk RNA from unsorted whole blood was used for TCR sequencing, so alpha and beta chains could not be paired.

Set within a cohort of healthcare workers in London, UK, this nested case-control study involved weekly PCR testing of nasopharyngeal swabs along with blood sampling. Between 23 and 31 March 2020, the week of the UK lockdown, healthcare workers were enrolled and then followed up weekly for as long as 16 weeks. With regard to this clonotype: The antigen this receptor binds is unknown. No base quality information exists; no much larger clone differs at one position.

The receptor library was made with 5' RACE. Sequencing took place on a NextSeq 500. The TCR library protocol attached unique molecular identifiers to individual cDNA molecules to correct for sequencing error and PCR bias. Both TCR alpha and beta chains were sequenced, and tight co-correlation was observed between alpha and beta sequence abundances in each sample. On the study's bioinformatics: Decombinator V4 was used to annotate TCR sequences for V gene, J gene and CDR3. Expanded TCRs were defined as changing significantly between any two time points under a Poisson model with p below 0.0001. TCR abundances were normalised to the total number of TCRs sequenced per sample and expressed as counts per million. TRAV1-2 paired with TRAJ12, TRAJ20 or TRAJ33 defined MAIT TCRs, while TRAV10 paired with TRAJ18 defined iNKT TCRs. VDJdb, accessed on 1 November 2021, was searched for TCRs annotated for CMV, EBV and SARS-CoV-2, and TCRs annotated for more than one antigen were excluded. In-frame beta chains were kept once TCRdb had trimmed the public reads at Q25 with fastp and called clones with MiXCR. Entries are consolidated by CDR3 protein sequence, retaining the most common genes and DNA. These V and J calls originate from TCRdb's pipeline instead of the authors' own analysis. This sample lists roughly 55,000 distinct CDR3 sequences; around a tenth were detected once. More than 8.5% of the sample is held by the ten biggest clonotypes.

Inclusive of the bounding cysteine and phenylalanine, the CDR3 is 15 residues long. The DNA shown is the 45-base CDR3, in frame from base 1. CDR1 MDHEN and CDR2 SYDVKM were looked up in the germline V gene. Trimmed from V: 2 bases; trimmed from J: 5 bases; junction bases lacking a gene match: 5. General conclusions and limits of the study: VDJdb matching was skewed toward anti-spike CD8 responses, so virus-specific expansions were likely underestimated and private and CD4 specificities were missed.

This sequence uses TRBV28 and TRBJ1-1; 10 central nucleotides agree with TRBD1. The source material was whole blood. This sequence originates from an adult who was a healthcare worker with PCR-confirmed SARS-CoV-2 infection or an uninfected control (not recorded which). At the DNA level, the sequence is TGTGCCAGCAGTTTAGTGGGACAGGGGATGACTGAAGCTTTCTTT. This sequence encodes CASSLVGQGMTEAFF.